Detailed here is one TCR beta chain. This clone has at least ten counts. Its antigen is unknown. Per-nucleotide qualities are absent, and no much larger clonotype sits a single base away. These data come from a study of blood T cell repertoires in COVID-19 (dated by TCRdb to the early 2020s). Background on the whole study: The collaborator samples originated in the United States, Italy and Spain and spanned the acute and convalescent phases of COVID-19. The prospective study material was composed of cDNA or gDNA derived from T cells, B-cell-depleted T cells, or PBMCs. Deeply sampled blood TCRbeta repertoires from subjects exposed to, actively infected with, or recovered from COVID-19 were included in the dataset. The repertoires were released in a freely available public database meant as a resource for research on the immune response to SARS-CoV-2. Samples were obtained from the ongoing ImmuneRACE study (first 160 participants) and from roughly 1,300 subjects provided by 6 global collaborators. The sample metadata nearly always contained a de-identified subject ID, COVID-19 status, age in years and sex. HLA class I and class II types, where available, came from metadata supplied by the sample provider rather than from assay-based typing. The paper's findings and limits, for the study overall: Clinical and demographic metadata were provided uncurated, with the amount varying by source and participant.

From the cysteine up to the phenylalanine, the CDR3 has a length of 14 residues. Solely the CDR3 DNA is kept, with 42 bases framed from the first base. CDR1 and CDR2 (LNHDA, SQIVND) derive from the germline V gene (reference sequence). V and J are trimmed by 1 base and 4 bases, and the gene matches miss 2 bases of the junction. Participants in the prospective study were enrolled through a virtual design, were aged roughly 18 to 90 years, and lived in roughly 24 United States geographic areas. Cohort assignment in the prospective study relied on participant-reported clinical history from a screening survey and a study questionnaire. For ImmuneRACE Cohort 3, a participant was defined as recovered based on two consecutive negative NP/OP PCR tests, clearance by a healthcare professional, or resolution of symptoms. In the prospective study, mobile phlebotomists collected whole blood, serum and a nasopharyngeal or oropharyngeal swab from each participant. Over a roughly 2-month period, participants in the prospective study had the option of providing additional blood draws and questionnaires. Before DNA extraction, prospective study blood samples were shipped either frozen or at room temperature.

TCRbeta CDR3 regions were amplified from genomic DNA using the immunoSEQ Assay, a bias-controlled multiplex PCR. In the paper's pipeline: Within the assay, amplification of reference gene primers was used to estimate how many nucleated cells each sample contained. To quantify the absolute abundance of each unique TCRbeta CDR3 rearrangement, sequence reads were collapsed and filtered. For each sample, productive Simpson clonality was calculated as the square root of Simpson's diversity index across productive rearrangements. TCRdb retrieved this table from immuneACCESS and kept in-frame rearrangements only. Not all clones are present; in checked studies, unresolved V genes account for under half, and no reason is known for the remainder. V and J calls plus clone size are reproduced from that table; the DNA served to infer D and trimming. This sample is represented by roughly 230,000 clones; approximately 83% of them were singletons. 3% to 3.5% of the sample comes from the top ten.

The chain couples TRBV19 to TRBJ1-2; 8 bases in the junction line up with TRBD1. Sequences were obtained from PBMCs or T cells enriched from blood (not recorded which). This receptor was taken from a woman between 55 and 75 years old who had recovered from COVID-19. The DNA reads as follows: TGTGCCAGTAGTATAGGGACAGGGACCTATGGCTACACCTTC. Its amino acids are CASSIGTGTYGYTF. The CDR3, completed at both ends by the reference TRBV19 and TRBJ1-2 genes, gives the full variable domain DGGITQSPKYLFRKEGQNVTLSCEQNLNHDAMYWYRQDPGQGLRLIYYSQIVNDFQKGDIAEGYSVSREKKESFPLTVTSAQKNPTAFYLCASSIGTGTYGYTFGSGTRLTVV.